The 4 T cell receptor beta chains below come from one sample, sequenced in a study of blood T cell repertoires in COVID-19. Profiled with immunoSEQ multiplex PCR; TCRdb holds only in-frame clones, not every one. The sample has some 130,000 clones, around 86% seen once. The sample consisted of peripheral blood. All receptors come from a woman aged 60-75 years with active or convalescent COVID-19.

V is TRBV28 and J is TRBJ1-6; D is unclear. Looked up from germline, CDR1 is MDHEN and CDR2 is SYDVKM. Trimming left V 4 bases short and J 0 bases short, with 7 bases between. The CDR3 consists of 15 residues. The CDR3 DNA follows: TGTGCCAGCAGTTACCAGGACTCCTATAATTCACCCCTCCACTTT. Translating it yields CASSYQDSYNSPLHF.

This chain joins TRBV2 and TRBJ2-3, with 10 bases matching TRBD2. Germline CDR1 SNHLY, CDR2 FYNNEI. Trimming removed 5 bases from V and 3 bases from J; junction bases left unmatched: 5. The CDR3 sequence is 15 residues long. The CDR3 coding sequence is TGTGCCAGCAGTTATACTAGCGGGACTACAGATACGCAGTATTTT. Amino acid sequence: CASSYTSGTTDTQYF.

The gene calls are TRBV4-1 and TRBJ1-1; TRBD1 matches 10 bases. Trimming cost V 4 bases and J 11 bases; bases outside gene matches: 1. The length of the CDR3 is 11 residues. Germline lookup yields CDR1 MGHRA and CDR2 YSYEKL. Here the CDR3 DNA reads TGCGCCAGCAGCCGGGGACAGGGGGCTTTCTTT. This codes for CASSRGQGAFF.

In this sample, this clone turned up once. The CDR3 DNA follows: TGTGCCAGCAGTGAAACCCAGGGGTTTGGCTACACCTTC. Its protein is CASSETQGFGYTF. The rearrangement links TRBV6-1 to TRBJ1-2, with D possibly TRBD1 on 6 matching bases. The CDR3 has 13 residues. The V gene's germline CDR1 is MNHNS and CDR2 SASEGT. V was shortened by 2 bases and J by 7 bases, with 11 bases between the two germline ends.